The 12 T cell receptor beta chains below all came from one sample that was sequenced in a study of blood T cell repertoires in COVID-19. Clones were sequenced by immunoSEQ multiplex PCR, and TCRdb holds only the in-frame ones, with some missing. The table lists 470,000 or so clones, roughly 85% of them singletons. Sequences were obtained from peripheral blood. The origin of the receptors is a human donor in a cohort sampled during active COVID-19.

This CDR3 reads CASSPGTGKFF. The DNA of the CDR3 is TGTGCCAGCAGTCCCGGGACAGGAAAGTTCTTC. This chain joins TRBV3-1 (or the pseudogene TRBV3-2) and TRBJ2-1, with 8 bases lining up with TRBD1. V lost 6 bases to trimming and J lost 14 bases; unmatched junction nucleotides: 6. The CDR3 consists of 11 residues. Per the germline V gene, CDR1 is LGHDT and CDR2 is YNNKEL (reference sequence).

This clone was seen more than once but under ten times. The chain has TRBV7-2 and TRBJ1-1; D is undetermined. V lost 4 bases and J lost 10, with 22 bases in between. The CDR3 is made up of 15 amino acids. Germline V gene data show CDR1 as SGHTA and CDR2 as FQGNSA. DNA of the CDR3: TGTGCCAGCAGCTCACCCCTCCGCAAACCCTCAGGAGCTTTCTTT. Translation: CASSSPLRKPSGAFF.

This clone was observed a single time. V is TRBV19 and J is TRBJ2-5, with 12 bases lining up with TRBD2. The germline V gene has CDR1 LNHDA and CDR2 SQIVND (reference sequence). The CDR3 extends over 15 amino acids. V dropped 6 bases and J dropped 4; count of bases not matched to a gene: 6. The CDR3 here is CASSPPGLAGETQYF. The CDR3 DNA is TGTGCCAGTAGCCCCCCGGGACTAGCGGGAGAGACCCAGTACTTC.

This chain's CDR3 is CATKLRSTNEKLFF. CDR3 DNA: TGTGCCACCAAACTAAGATCAACTAATGAAAAACTGTTTTTT. This sequence joins TRBV28 and TRBJ1-4; D unresolved. V was shortened by 10 bases and J by 0 bases, with 12 bases between the two germline ends. The CDR3 length is 14 residues. CDR1 and CDR2 from the germline V gene are MDHEN and SYDVKM.

The V call is TRBV6-6, the J call TRBJ1-1; D not resolved. This CDR3 spans 14 amino acids. V lost 2 bases and J 5 bases, leaving 12 bases between the germline ends. The germline CDR1 and CDR2 sequences are MNHNY and SVGAGI (reference sequence). The CDR3 protein is CASSYAAWETEAFF. DNA of the CDR3: TGTGCCAGCAGTTACGCAGCGTGGGAGACTGAAGCTTTCTTT.

The chain carries TRBV7-2 and TRBJ2-2; 8 nucleotides agree with TRBD2. The J segment lost 5 bases and the V segment lost 8 bases, leaving 10 bases of the junction unmatched. Germline CDR1 SGHTA, CDR2 FQGNSA. The CDR3 has 15 residues. The CDR3 here is CASGGGSGSTGELFF. For the CDR3, the DNA is TGTGCCAGCGGCGGGGGGTCGGGGTCAACCGGGGAGCTGTTTTTT.

The chain combines TRBV15 with TRBJ1-2, with a weak D call TRBD1 (5 bases). The CDR3 sequence is 12 residues long. The V and J ends lost 1 base and 8 bases respectively, with 8 bases between them. The V gene's germline CDR1 is LNHNV and CDR2 YYDKDF (reference sequence). Written as DNA, the CDR3 is TGTGCCACCAGCAGAGCGTACAGGGGCTACACCTTC. Residues: CATSRAYRGYTF.

The rearrangement uses TRBV19 and TRBJ2-6; 9 bases fit TRBD1. Germline values: CDR1 LNHDA, CDR2 SQIVND (reference sequence). The CDR3 is made up of 19 amino acids. With 6 bases clipped from V and 0 bases from J, the junction kept 12 bases outside the gene matches. CDR3 amino acids: CASRRLGQGQISGANVLTF. CDR3 coding DNA: TGTGCCAGTAGACGCTTGGGACAGGGCCAAATCTCTGGGGCCAACGTCCTGACTTTC.

This rearrangement joins TRBV7-3 to TRBJ1-3, with D possibly matching TRBD1 (5 bases). The CDR3 is 15 residues long. The ends were cut back, 1 base at V and 6 bases at J, with 13 bases in the middle. Looked up from germline, CDR1 is SGHTA and CDR2 is FQGTGA. As DNA, the CDR3 is TGTGCCAGCAGCTTAAAGTTTGGGGCTCCAAACACCATATATTTT. It is translated as CASSLKFGAPNTIYF.

V is TRBV25-1 and J is TRBJ2-2, with 9 bases that match TRBD2. V dropped 1 base and J dropped 4; count of bases not matched to a gene: 4. The CDR3 has 16 amino acids. Looked up from germline, CDR1 is MGHDK and CDR2 is SYGVNS. The CDR3 here is CASSEFAGGATGELFF. The CDR3 DNA is TGTGCCAGCAGTGAATTCGCGGGAGGGGCCACCGGGGAGCTGTTTTTT.

This chain connects TRBV30 to TRBJ2-7; no clear D gene. V lost 0 bases and J lost 2, with 11 bases in between. CDR3 size: 14 residues. Germline CDR1 GTSNPN, CDR2 SVGIG (reference sequence). DNA for the CDR3: TGTGCCTGGAGTGTAACGTTAAGAGCCTACGAGCAGTACTTC. This encodes CAWSVTLRAYEQYF.

The chain combines TRBV4-2 with TRBJ1-3; possible D gene TRBD1, 5 bases. The V gene lost 0 bases and the J gene lost 4 bases, with 13 bases spanning the gap. Germline loops: CDR1 LGHNA, CDR2 YNFKEQ. The CDR3 runs 16 residues. CDR3 sequence (DNA): TGTGCCAGCAGCCAAGAGGTTTGGAAGGGGGGAAACACCATATATTTT. It encodes CASSQEVWKGGNTIYF.